This is a list of T cell receptor beta chains from one sample in a study of blood T cell repertoires in COVID-19. Sequenced by immunoSEQ multiplex PCR; TCRdb stores in-frame clones only, minus some. The table lists under 250,000 clones, approximately 83% of them singletons, with 2% to 3% in the top ten. The specimen sequenced was peripheral blood. These receptors were collected from a woman in her forties with active or convalescent COVID-19. Each CDR3 is given with its conserved first and last residue. Fields, in order: V gene, D gene, clone size, J gene, CDR3 protein, CDR3 DNA. D genes are given only for firm matches. Only part of the rows carry a size: once, few, many, or a class if the clone is expanded.

v_call: TRBV20-1
d_call: .
clone_size: few
j_call: TRBJ1-2
cdr3_aa: CSARGLGGYTF
cdr3_nt: TGCAGTGCTAGGGGACTAGGAGGCTACACCTTC

v_call: TRBV6-5
d_call: .
clone_size: .
j_call: TRBJ2-4
cdr3_aa: CASFSLAKNIQYF
cdr3_nt: TGTGCCAGCTTCAGTCTAGCCAAAAACATTCAGTACTTC

v_call: TRBV5-1
d_call: TRBD2
clone_size: .
j_call: TRBJ2-5
cdr3_aa: CASSLAAAGAQETQYF
cdr3_nt: TGCGCCAGCAGCTTGGCCGCAGCGGGGGCCCAAGAGACCCAGTACTTC

v_call: TRBV27
d_call: .
clone_size: .
j_call: TRBJ1-1
cdr3_aa: CASSLSGSDTEAFF
cdr3_nt: TGTGCCAGCAGTTTATCCGGGTCAGACACTGAAGCTTTCTTT

v_call: TRBV27
d_call: .
clone_size: .
j_call: TRBJ2-3
cdr3_aa: CASSLGLTSSTDTQYF
cdr3_nt: TGTGCCAGCAGCCTAGGACTAACCTCTAGCACAGATACGCAGTATTTT

v_call: TRBV13
d_call: .
clone_size: .
j_call: TRBJ1-3
cdr3_aa: CASTTSFGAGYSGNTIYF
cdr3_nt: TGTGCCAGCACGACCAGCTTTGGGGCAGGATACTCTGGAAACACCATATATTTT

v_call: TRBV24-1
d_call: .
clone_size: .
j_call: TRBJ1-5
cdr3_aa: CATSDRVHQPQHF
cdr3_nt: TGTGCCACCAGTGACAGGGTACATCAGCCCCAGCATTTT

v_call: TRBV5-1
d_call: .
clone_size: .
j_call: TRBJ2-2
cdr3_aa: CASSSQSGELFF
cdr3_nt: TGCGCCAGCAGCTCCCAGTCCGGGGAGCTGTTTTTT

v_call: TRBV29-1
d_call: .
clone_size: .
j_call: TRBJ2-7
cdr3_aa: CSVVRESYEQYF
cdr3_nt: TGCAGCGTTGTTCGGGAATCCTACGAGCAGTACTTC

v_call: TRBV29-1
d_call: .
clone_size: .
j_call: TRBJ1-1
cdr3_aa: CSGREVMNTEAFF
cdr3_nt: TGCTCCGGCAGGGAGGTCATGAACACTGAAGCTTTCTTT

v_call: TRBV7-2
d_call: TRBD2
clone_size: .
j_call: TRBJ2-1
cdr3_aa: CASSSPGLTEQFF
cdr3_nt: TGTGCCAGCAGCTCGCCGGGACTAACGGAGCAGTTCTTC

v_call: TRBV28
d_call: TRBD1
clone_size: .
j_call: TRBJ1-2
cdr3_aa: CASSLGQGDDYGYTF
cdr3_nt: TGTGCCAGCAGTTTGGGACAGGGTGACGACTATGGCTACACCTTC

v_call: TRBV15
d_call: .
clone_size: .
j_call: TRBJ1-3
cdr3_aa: CATSRQSFRSGNTIYF
cdr3_nt: TGTGCCACCAGCAGGCAGTCTTTCCGATCTGGAAACACCATATATTTT

v_call: TRBV7-2
d_call: .
clone_size: .
j_call: TRBJ2-7
cdr3_aa: CASSLLRAYEQYF
cdr3_nt: TGTGCCAGCAGCTTATTGAGGGCATACGAGCAGTACTTC

v_call: TRBV7-9
d_call: .
clone_size: .
j_call: TRBJ2-7
cdr3_aa: CASSLLIGRVYEQYF
cdr3_nt: TGTGCCAGCAGCTTGCTCATCGGGCGGGTCTACGAGCAGTACTTC

v_call: TRBV12-3/TRBV12-4
d_call: .
clone_size: .
j_call: TRBJ1-1
cdr3_aa: CASRRGIMAFF
cdr3_nt: TGTGCCAGCAGGCGGGGAATCATGGCTTTCTTT

v_call: TRBV30
d_call: .
clone_size: .
j_call: TRBJ2-7
cdr3_aa: CAWGVGDGYEQYF
cdr3_nt: TGTGCCTGGGGGGTGGGAGACGGGTACGAGCAGTACTTC

v_call: TRBV27
d_call: TRBD1
clone_size: .
j_call: TRBJ1-1
cdr3_aa: CASSLTGVSTEAFF
cdr3_nt: TGTGCCAGCAGCCTGACAGGGGTGAGCACTGAAGCTTTCTTT

v_call: TRBV11-3
d_call: TRBD1
clone_size: .
j_call: TRBJ1-4
cdr3_aa: CASSFTRDRELNEKLFF
cdr3_nt: TGTGCCAGCAGCTTTACGCGAGACAGGGAACTTAATGAAAAACTGTTTTTT

v_call: TRBV29-1
d_call: .
clone_size: once
j_call: TRBJ2-7
cdr3_aa: CSVSQTESYEQYF
cdr3_nt: TGCAGCGTTAGCCAAACCGAGTCCTACGAGCAGTACTTC

v_call: TRBV4-1
d_call: .
clone_size: .
j_call: TRBJ2-1
cdr3_aa: CASSQGANLDSYNEQFF
cdr3_nt: TGCGCCAGCAGCCAGGGGGCTAACCTAGACTCCTACAATGAGCAGTTCTTC

v_call: TRBV7-2
d_call: .
clone_size: once
j_call: TRBJ1-5
cdr3_aa: CASSPRQHSNQPQHF
cdr3_nt: TGTGCCAGCAGCCCCCGACAGCATAGCAATCAGCCCCAGCATTTT

v_call: TRBV4-3
d_call: TRBD1
clone_size: .
j_call: TRBJ1-5
cdr3_aa: CASSQDGVRGQGYNQPQHF
cdr3_nt: TGCGCCAGCAGCCAAGATGGCGTTCGAGGACAGGGTTACAATCAGCCCCAGCATTTT

v_call: TRBV6-1
d_call: TRBD1
clone_size: .
j_call: TRBJ1-3
cdr3_aa: CASSGDRAFSGNTIYF
cdr3_nt: TGTGCCAGCAGTGGGGACAGGGCCTTCTCTGGAAACACCATATATTTT

v_call: TRBV20-1
d_call: .
clone_size: .
j_call: TRBJ1-6
cdr3_aa: CSASLGSNNSPLHF
cdr3_nt: TGCAGTGCTAGTTTGGGCAGCAATAATTCACCCCTCCACTTT

v_call: TRBV5-1
d_call: TRBD1
clone_size: few
j_call: TRBJ1-1
cdr3_aa: CASSRVNRGTEAFF
cdr3_nt: TGCGCCAGCAGCAGGGTCAACAGGGGCACTGAAGCTTTCTTT

v_call: TRBV2
d_call: .
clone_size: .
j_call: TRBJ2-7
cdr3_aa: CASRDFSNSYEQYF
cdr3_nt: TGTGCCAGCCGGGACTTCAGTAATTCCTACGAGCAGTACTTC

v_call: TRBV6-1
d_call: .
clone_size: .
j_call: TRBJ1-1
cdr3_aa: CASSDRSNTEAFF
cdr3_nt: TGTGCCAGCAGTGACAGGTCGAACACTGAAGCTTTCTTT

v_call: TRBV7-8
d_call: .
clone_size: few
j_call: TRBJ2-7
cdr3_aa: CASSARLDYYEQYF
cdr3_nt: TGTGCCAGCAGCGCCCGACTAGACTACTACGAGCAGTACTTC

v_call: TRBV28
d_call: .
clone_size: .
j_call: TRBJ2-7
cdr3_aa: CASSLWPRSEGYEQYF
cdr3_nt: TGTGCCAGCAGTTTATGGCCGAGATCGGAGGGCTACGAGCAGTACTTC

v_call: TRBV7-8
d_call: .
clone_size: .
j_call: TRBJ1-1
cdr3_aa: CASSQSRQGLNTEAFF
cdr3_nt: TGTGCCAGCAGCCAAAGTCGGCAGGGTCTTAACACTGAAGCTTTCTTT

v_call: TRBV15
d_call: TRBD2
clone_size: .
j_call: TRBJ2-3
cdr3_aa: CATSRFGVAGGTDTQYF
cdr3_nt: TGTGCCACCAGCAGATTCGGAGTAGCGGGAGGGACAGATACGCAGTATTTT

v_call: TRBV7-2
d_call: .
clone_size: once
j_call: TRBJ2-3
cdr3_aa: CASSLGQGTDTQYF
cdr3_nt: TGTGCCAGCAGCTTAGGACAGGGCACAGATACGCAGTATTTT

v_call: TRBV30
d_call: .
clone_size: .
j_call: TRBJ1-2
cdr3_aa: CASTGRYGYTF
cdr3_nt: TGTGCCAGTACGGGGAGGTATGGCTACACCTTC

v_call: TRBV21-1
d_call: .
clone_size: .
j_call: TRBJ1-5
cdr3_aa: CASSQARGNSNQPQHF
cdr3_nt: TGTGCCAGCAGCCAAGCGAGAGGAAATAGCAATCAGCCCCAGCATTTT

v_call: TRBV7-8
d_call: .
clone_size: .
j_call: TRBJ1-1
cdr3_aa: CASSSGNMAWGEAFF
cdr3_nt: TGTGCCAGCAGCTCCGGGAACATGGCCTGGGGTGAAGCTTTCTTT

v_call: TRBV2
d_call: TRBD1
clone_size: .
j_call: TRBJ1-1
cdr3_aa: CASSLRTGGLNTEAFF
cdr3_nt: TGTGCCAGCAGTTTGCGGACAGGGGGCTTGAACACTGAAGCTTTCTTT

v_call: TRBV4-1
d_call: .
clone_size: .
j_call: TRBJ2-4
cdr3_aa: CASSQAVSTHPKNIQYF
cdr3_nt: TGCGCCAGCAGCCAAGCCGTTTCTACCCATCCCAAAAACATTCAGTACTTC

v_call: TRBV5-1
d_call: TRBD1
clone_size: few
j_call: TRBJ1-1
cdr3_aa: CASAEDRESSAFF
cdr3_nt: TGCGCCAGCGCGGAGGACAGGGAGTCGAGTGCTTTCTTT

v_call: TRBV9
d_call: .
clone_size: few
j_call: TRBJ2-5
cdr3_aa: CASSVVAEAGETQYF
cdr3_nt: TGTGCCAGCAGCGTAGTAGCGGAGGCCGGCGAGACCCAGTACTTC

v_call: TRBV15
d_call: .
clone_size: few
j_call: TRBJ2-1
cdr3_aa: CATSRGLGLPSSYNEQFF
cdr3_nt: TGTGCCACCAGCAGAGGCTTAGGACTCCCGAGCTCCTACAATGAGCAGTTCTTC

v_call: TRBV30
d_call: .
clone_size: few
j_call: TRBJ1-5
cdr3_aa: CAWQKGAMGNQPQHF
cdr3_nt: TGTGCCTGGCAGAAGGGAGCTATGGGCAATCAGCCCCAGCATTTT

v_call: TRBV7-9
d_call: .
clone_size: .
j_call: TRBJ1-1
cdr3_aa: CASSFGGLITEAFF
cdr3_nt: TGTGCCAGCAGCTTCGGGGGGCTGATCACTGAAGCTTTCTTT

v_call: TRBV24-1
d_call: .
clone_size: once
j_call: TRBJ1-1
cdr3_aa: CATSENWNTEAFF
cdr3_nt: TGTGCCACCAGTGAGAACTGGAACACTGAAGCTTTCTTT

v_call: TRBV20-1
d_call: .
clone_size: once
j_call: TRBJ1-1
cdr3_aa: CSASYGGRAFF
cdr3_nt: TGCAGTGCTTCATACGGGGGTAGAGCTTTCTTT

v_call: TRBV9
d_call: TRBD2
clone_size: once
j_call: TRBJ2-1
cdr3_aa: CASSGLAGVLFF
cdr3_nt: TGTGCCAGCAGCGGCCTAGCGGGAGTTCTGTTCTTC

v_call: TRBV19
d_call: .
clone_size: few
j_call: TRBJ1-2
cdr3_aa: CASSIRQGGYGYTF
cdr3_nt: TGTGCCAGTAGTATCAGGCAGGGAGGCTATGGCTACACCTTC

v_call: TRBV12-3/TRBV12-4
d_call: TRBD1
clone_size: many
j_call: TRBJ2-5
cdr3_aa: CASTPGGQETQYF
cdr3_nt: TGTGCCAGCACCCCAGGGGGCCAAGAGACCCAGTACTTC

v_call: TRBV2
d_call: .
clone_size: .
j_call: TRBJ2-7
cdr3_aa: CASTPGPPHSYEQYF
cdr3_nt: TGTGCCAGCACCCCAGGTCCCCCCCACTCCTACGAGCAGTACTTC

v_call: TRBV24-1
d_call: TRBD1
clone_size: .
j_call: TRBJ1-2
cdr3_aa: CATSDPGQGKDGYTF
cdr3_nt: TGTGCCACCAGTGACCCGGGACAGGGTAAGGATGGCTACACCTTC

v_call: TRBV5-1
d_call: TRBD1
clone_size: .
j_call: TRBJ1-2
cdr3_aa: CASSMDRASGGYTF
cdr3_nt: TGCGCCAGCAGCATGGACAGGGCTAGCGGTGGCTACACCTTC

v_call: TRBV27
d_call: TRBD1
clone_size: .
j_call: TRBJ2-7
cdr3_aa: CASSPRTGDAYEQYF
cdr3_nt: TGTGCCAGCAGTCCGCGAACAGGGGATGCCTACGAGCAGTACTTC

v_call: TRBV2
d_call: .
clone_size: .
j_call: TRBJ1-2
cdr3_aa: CASKELEPCTF
cdr3_nt: TGTGCCAGCAAGGAGTTGGAGCCTTGCACCTTC

v_call: TRBV3-1/TRBV3-2
d_call: TRBD2
clone_size: .
j_call: TRBJ2-3
cdr3_aa: CASSLRAGATDTQYF
cdr3_nt: TGTGCCAGCAGCCTCCGAGCGGGAGCCACAGATACGCAGTATTTT

v_call: TRBV13
d_call: .
clone_size: .
j_call: TRBJ2-5
cdr3_aa: CASSYSPIEETQYF
cdr3_nt: TGTGCCAGCAGCTACTCTCCAATAGAAGAGACCCAGTACTTC

v_call: TRBV27
d_call: TRBD2
clone_size: .
j_call: TRBJ2-7
cdr3_aa: CASSTPTSSRPYEQYF
cdr3_nt: TGTGCCAGCAGTACCCCGACTAGCTCGAGGCCCTACGAGCAGTACTTC

v_call: TRBV27
d_call: .
clone_size: .
j_call: TRBJ2-5
cdr3_aa: CASSGLGASGQETQYF
cdr3_nt: TGTGCCAGCAGCGGCCTGGGTGCGAGCGGGCAAGAGACCCAGTACTTC

v_call: TRBV9
d_call: .
clone_size: few
j_call: TRBJ1-5
cdr3_aa: CASSVDSYNQPQHF
cdr3_nt: TGTGCCAGCAGCGTAGATAGTTACAATCAGCCCCAGCATTTT

v_call: TRBV5-1
d_call: .
clone_size: .
j_call: TRBJ1-2
cdr3_aa: CASSLEPAGYGYTF
cdr3_nt: TGCGCCAGCAGCTTGGAACCGGCGGGCTATGGCTACACCTTC